The present T cell receptor (beta chain) was sequenced within a study of early T cells in non-severe SARS-CoV-2 infection (dated by TCRdb to about 2021). Concerning the study at large: TCR sequencing used bulk RNA from unsorted whole blood, so alpha and beta chains could not be paired.

V and J are trimmed by 3 bases and 9 bases, and the gene matches miss 7 bases of the junction. The CDR3 numbers 14 residues from cysteine through phenylalanine. The only DNA kept is the CDR3, 42 bases in frame from the first base. CDR1 and CDR2 were assigned from the germline V gene as KGHSH and LQKENI. Paper-wide results and their limitations: VDJdb matching was skewed toward anti-spike CD8 responses and likely underestimated virus-specific expansions by missing private and CD4 specificities.

Set within a cohort of healthcare workers in London, UK, this nested case-control study involved weekly PCR testing of nasopharyngeal swabs along with blood sampling. Between 23 and 31 March 2020, the week of the UK lockdown, healthcare workers were enrolled and then followed up weekly for as long as 16 weeks. This clonotype was observed at least ten times. Its antigen is currently not known. One base away there is no much larger clone; base qualities are not given. Library creation used 5' RACE. Sequencing was carried out with a NextSeq 500. In the TCR library protocol, unique molecular identifiers were attached to individual cDNA molecules to correct for PCR bias and sequencing error. Sequencing covered both TCR alpha and beta chains, and within each sample the abundances of alpha and beta sequences were tightly co-correlated. The authors' pipeline ran thus. V gene, J gene and CDR3 annotation of TCR sequences was performed with Decombinator V4. TCRs were defined as expanded if a significant change between any two time points was detected under a Poisson model with p below 0.0001. TCR abundances were normalised to the total number of TCRs sequenced per sample and expressed as counts per million. MAIT TCRs were defined by TRAV1-2 paired with TRAJ12, TRAJ20 or TRAJ33, and iNKT TCRs by TRAV10 paired with TRAJ18. VDJdb, accessed 1 November 2021, was searched for CMV, EBV and SARS-CoV-2 annotated TCRs, excluding TCRs annotated for multiple antigens. TCRdb's own reprocessing of the public reads used fastp at Q25 and MiXCR and kept productive beta chains. Duplicate CDR3 protein sequences are folded into a single record with the most common DNA and genes. The V and J calls were determined by TCRdb, not by the authors. This sample lists some 57,000 distinct CDR3 sequences; 7.5% to 9% were detected once. Under 4.5% of the sample goes to the ten largest clones.

This TCR was sampled from an adult who was a healthcare worker with PCR-confirmed SARS-CoV-2 infection or an uninfected control (not recorded which). This chain is built from TRBV18 and TRBJ2-4; TRBD1 matches 8 bases in the middle. The sequences come from whole blood, collected at baseline. CDR3 protein: CASSPWDRRSIQYF. The DNA is TGTGCCAGCTCACCCTGGGACAGGAGGAGCATTCAGTACTTC.